The clone carrying this TCR beta chain was counted a few times. Its antigen is unidentified. TCRdb passed the reads through MiXCR, listing each CDR3 protein once. Of about 240,000 distinct CDR3 sequences in the sample, around 12% are singletons; the top ten hold around 1.6%. The data were taken from a study of T cell repertoires in cytomegalovirus infection. Study conclusions and caveats: Cumulative frequency (of public TCR beta family members) identified carriers of CMV plus the relevant HLA.

Germline-derived CDR1 and CDR2 are MDHEN and SYDVKM. The CDR3 is 11 residues long. Trimming removed 7 bases from V and 6 bases from J, with 9 bases in between. The clonotype was recovered from a human donor in good health (CMV status not recorded). Some clones in this sample may be carry-over from other donors' samples. The rearrangement links TRBV28 to TRBJ1-2; no clear D gene. What was sequenced was PBMCs. CDR3 protein: CASTTFDGYTF. CDR3 nucleotides: TGTGCCAGCACAACATTCGATGGCTACACCTTC.